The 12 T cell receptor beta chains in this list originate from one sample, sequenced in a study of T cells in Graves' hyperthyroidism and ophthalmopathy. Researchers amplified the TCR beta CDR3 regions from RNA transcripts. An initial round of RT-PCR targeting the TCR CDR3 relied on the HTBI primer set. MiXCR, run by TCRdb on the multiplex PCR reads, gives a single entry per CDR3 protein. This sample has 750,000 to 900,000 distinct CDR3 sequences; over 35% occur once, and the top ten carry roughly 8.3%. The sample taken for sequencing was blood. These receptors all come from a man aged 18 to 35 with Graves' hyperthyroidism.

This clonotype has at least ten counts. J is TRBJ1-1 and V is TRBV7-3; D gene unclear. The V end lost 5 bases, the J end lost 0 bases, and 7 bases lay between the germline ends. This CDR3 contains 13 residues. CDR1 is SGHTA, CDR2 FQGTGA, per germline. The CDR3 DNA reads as TGTGCCAGCAGCCAAGCGATGAACACTGAAGCTTTCTTT. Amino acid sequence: CASSQAMNTEAFF. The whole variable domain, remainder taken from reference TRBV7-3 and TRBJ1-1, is GAGVSQTPSNKVTEKGKYVELRCDPISGHTALYWYRQSLGQGPEFLIYFQGTGAADDSGLPNDRFFAVRPEGSVSTLKIQRTERGDSAVYLCASSQAMNTEAFFGQGTRLTVV.

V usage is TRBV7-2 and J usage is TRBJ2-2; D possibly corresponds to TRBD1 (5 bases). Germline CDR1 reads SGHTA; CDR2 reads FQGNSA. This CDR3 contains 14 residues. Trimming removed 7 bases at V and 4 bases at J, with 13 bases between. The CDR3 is CASNPGLSTGELFF. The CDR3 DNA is TGTGCCAGCAACCCAGGGTTGTCCACCGGGGAGCTGTTTTTT.

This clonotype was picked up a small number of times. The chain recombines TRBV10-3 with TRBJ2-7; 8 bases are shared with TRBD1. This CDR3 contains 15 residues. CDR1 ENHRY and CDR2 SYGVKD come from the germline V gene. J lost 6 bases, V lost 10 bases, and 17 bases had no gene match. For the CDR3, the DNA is TGTGCCAGCAGCCCTGCTCGGACAGGGAAATCCGAGCAGTACTTC. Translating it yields CASSPARTGKSEQYF.

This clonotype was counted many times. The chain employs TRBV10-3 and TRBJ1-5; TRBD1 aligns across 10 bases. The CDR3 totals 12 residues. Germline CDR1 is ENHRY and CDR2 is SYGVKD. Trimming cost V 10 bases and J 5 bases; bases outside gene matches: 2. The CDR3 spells CATGTGDQPQHF. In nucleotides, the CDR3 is TGTGCCACCGGGACAGGGGATCAGCCCCAGCATTTT.

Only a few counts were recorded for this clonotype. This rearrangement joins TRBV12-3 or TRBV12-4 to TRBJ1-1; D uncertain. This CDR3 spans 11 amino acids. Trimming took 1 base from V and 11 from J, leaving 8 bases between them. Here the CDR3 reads CASSLGQTAFF. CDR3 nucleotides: TGTGCCAGCAGTTTAGGGCAAACGGCTTTCTTT.

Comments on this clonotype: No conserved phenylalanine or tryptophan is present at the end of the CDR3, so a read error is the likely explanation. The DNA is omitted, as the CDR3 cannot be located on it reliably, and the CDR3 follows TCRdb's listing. CDR3 sequence: CSARGGAS. This chain joins TRBV20-1 and TRBJ2-7; TRBD2, the D gene given by the table, was not confirmed from the DNA. Germline lookup yields CDR1 DFQATT and CDR2 SNEGSKA (reference sequence). The CDR3 is 8 amino acids long, termini counted.

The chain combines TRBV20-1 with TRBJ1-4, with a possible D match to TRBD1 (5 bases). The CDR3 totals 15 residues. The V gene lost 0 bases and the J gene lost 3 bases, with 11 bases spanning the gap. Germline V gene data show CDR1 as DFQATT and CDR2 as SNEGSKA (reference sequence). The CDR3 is CSARDPAGPNEKLFF. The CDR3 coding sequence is TGCAGTGCTAGAGATCCCGCAGGGCCTAATGAAAAACTGTTTTTT.

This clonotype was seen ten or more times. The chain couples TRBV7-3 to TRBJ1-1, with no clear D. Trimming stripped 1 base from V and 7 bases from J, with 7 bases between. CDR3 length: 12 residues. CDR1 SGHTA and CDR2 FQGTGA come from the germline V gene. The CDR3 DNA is TGTGCCAGCAGCTTAAGGCCAGGTGAAGCTTTCTTT. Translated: CASSLRPGEAFF.

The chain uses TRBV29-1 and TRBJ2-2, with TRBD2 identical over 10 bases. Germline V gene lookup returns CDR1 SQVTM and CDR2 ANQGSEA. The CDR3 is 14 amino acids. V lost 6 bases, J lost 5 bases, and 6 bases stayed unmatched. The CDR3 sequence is CSVVGLARTGELFF. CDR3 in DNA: TGCAGCGTCGTGGGACTAGCGAGAACCGGGGAGCTGTTTTTT.

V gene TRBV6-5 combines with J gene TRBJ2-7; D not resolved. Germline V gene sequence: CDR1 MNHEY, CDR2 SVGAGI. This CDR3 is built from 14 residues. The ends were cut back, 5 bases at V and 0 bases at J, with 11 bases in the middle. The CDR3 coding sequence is TGTGCCAGCAGTGAATTGGCCAACTCCTACGAGCAGTACTTC. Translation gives CASSELANSYEQYF.

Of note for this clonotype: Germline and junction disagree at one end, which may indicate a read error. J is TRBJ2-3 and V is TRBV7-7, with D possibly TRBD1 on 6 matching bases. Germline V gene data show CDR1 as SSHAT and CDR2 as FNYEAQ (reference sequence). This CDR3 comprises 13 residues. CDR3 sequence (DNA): TGTGCTAGCAGCTCAGGGGTCGCAGATACGCAGTATTTT. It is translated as CASSSGVADTQYF.

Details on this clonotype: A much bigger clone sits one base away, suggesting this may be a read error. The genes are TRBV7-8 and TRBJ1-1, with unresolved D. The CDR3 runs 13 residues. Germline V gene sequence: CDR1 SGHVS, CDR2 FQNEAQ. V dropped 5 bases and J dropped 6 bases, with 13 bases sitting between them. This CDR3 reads CASSPIGKAEAFF. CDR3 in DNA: TGTGCCAGCAGCCCAATCGGGAAGGCTGAAGCTTTCTTT. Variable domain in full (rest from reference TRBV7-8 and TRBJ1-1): GAGVSQSPRYKVAKRGQDVALRCDPISGHVSLFWYQQALGQGPEFLTYFQNEAQLDKSGLPSDRFFAERPEGSVSTLKIQRTQQEDSAVYLCASSPIGKAEAFFGQGTRLTVV.